A single sample is the source of the 9 T cell receptor beta chains below, sequenced in a study of identical twins. TCRdb independently ran MiXCR on the 5' RACE reads; one entry per CDR3 protein. Here the sample spans 400,000 or so distinct CDR3 sequences, approximately 9.1% being singletons. Material for sequencing was naive T cells sorted from blood. The source of these receptors is a woman aged 45-59 years in good health.

This clonotype was found many times. The chain couples TRBV3-1 to TRBJ1-1, with 9 bases fitting TRBD1. V trimming: 1 base; J trimming: 6 bases; junction bases outside the gene matches: 6. Germline V CDR1 and CDR2: LGHDT, YNNKEL (reference sequence). The CDR3 is made up of 15 amino acids. The CDR3 coding sequence is TGTGCCAGCAGCCAAGGTCGGGGACAGGGTTCTGAAGCTTTCTTT. This translates into CASSQGRGQGSEAFF.

In its sample, this clonotype was seen many times. The rearrangement joins TRBV29-1 to TRBJ2-1, with no clear D. Germline V gene sequence: CDR1 SQVTM, CDR2 ANQGSEA. The CDR3 contains 15 residues. The V gene lost 3 bases and the J gene lost 7 bases, with 19 bases spanning the gap. CDR3 loop: CSVDPRTQSSNEQFF. The DNA for the CDR3 is TGCAGCGTTGACCCCAGGACCCAGAGTAGTAATGAGCAGTTCTTC.

This clonotype was counted at least ten times. This chain links TRBV12-3 or TRBV12-4 with TRBJ2-3; 8 bases are a match to TRBD2. J gave up 1 base and V 2 bases, and 5 bases lay outside the gene matches. CDR3 size: 16 residues. CDR3 in DNA: TGTGCCAGCAGTTTATCAGCAGCGGGAGGCACAGATACGCAGTATTTT. Amino acid sequence: CASSLSAAGGTDTQYF.

Ten or more counts support this clonotype. V gene TRBV24-1 combines with J gene TRBJ1-5; D is undetermined. Germline CDR1 is KGHDR and CDR2 is SFDVKD. The CDR3 has 12 amino acids. V was trimmed by 3 bases and J by 6 bases, leaving 5 bases between them. CDR3 DNA: TGTGCCACCAGTGATGCCAGTCAGCCCCAGCATTTT. It codes for CATSDASQPQHF.

Only a few counts were recorded for this clonotype. One end of the junction is discordant with germline, which a read error may explain. The rearrangement uses TRBV5-1 and TRBJ2-1, with D possibly matching TRBD1 (5 bases). The CDR3 length is 15 residues. The germline V gene encodes CDR1 SGHRS and CDR2 YFSETQ. The CDR3 sequence is CASRLGQDSGNEQFF. CDR3 sequence (DNA): TGCGCCAGCAGATTGGGGCAGGATTCAGGCAATGAGCAGTTCTTC.

This rearrangement joins TRBV13 to TRBJ2-1; 7 nucleotides match TRBD1. Germline CDR1 is PRHDT and CDR2 is FYEKMQ (reference sequence). CDR3 length: 14 amino acids. V trimming: 1 base; J trimming: 6 bases; junction bases outside the gene matches: 3. The CDR3 nucleotides read TGTGCCAGCAGCTTAGATTGGACAGGCAATGAGCAGTTCTTC. This translates into CASSLDWTGNEQFF.

Only a few counts were recorded for this clonotype. The CDR3 DNA is TGTGCCAGCAGCCCTCGGACCACCTACGAGCAGTACTTC. Its translation is CASSPRTTYEQYF. This sequence joins TRBV6-1 and TRBJ2-7; D is ambiguous. The CDR3 extends over 13 amino acids. V was cut by 6 bases and J by 2 bases, with 11 bases left in between. In germline, CDR1 is MNHNS, CDR2 SASEGT.

V is TRBV25-1 and J is TRBJ2-7, with a possible D match to TRBD1 (5 bases). V shed 6 bases and J shed 6 bases, with 15 bases lying between them. Germline V CDR1 and CDR2: MGHDK, SYGVNS. The CDR3 runs 13 residues. CDR3 DNA sequence: TGTGCCAGCAGCCCCCCCAGGGTATCCGAGCAGTACTTC. Its translation: CASSPPRVSEQYF.

This clonotype was detected many times. The chain combines TRBV6-9 with TRBJ2-5, with D perhaps TRBD2 (6 bases). V lost 2 bases and J 1 base, leaving 14 bases between the germline ends. Germline assignment: CDR1 MNHGY and CDR2 SVAAGI. CDR3 length: 16 residues. For the CDR3, the DNA is TGTGCCAGCAGTTATCGCGGTAGCGGTTTCCAAGAGACCCAGTACTTC. Translated, it gives CASSYRGSGFQETQYF.